Listed here are 21 T cell receptor beta chains from one sample, sequenced in a study of cytotoxic CD8 clonotypes in ibrutinib-treated CLL. Clones were read by immunoSEQ multiplex PCR, and TCRdb kept only the in-frame ones, dropping some. The profile shows some 300,000 clones, roughly 85% of them singletons. This specimen was PBMCs, taken before ibrutinib treatment. Receptors were obtained from a human donor with chronic lymphocytic leukemia.

V usage is TRBV7-8 and J usage is TRBJ1-2; D is perhaps TRBD1 (5 bases). Trimming took 6 bases from V and 2 from J, leaving 10 bases between them. The V gene's germline CDR1 is SGHVS and CDR2 FQNEAQ. The CDR3 totals 13 residues. This chain's CDR3 is CASRPTENYGYTF. CDR3 coding DNA: TGTGCCAGCAGGCCGACAGAAAACTATGGCTACACCTTC. The variable domain in full, with the rest retrieved from reference TRBV7-8 and TRBJ1-2, is GAGVSQSPRYKVAKRGQDVALRCDPISGHVSLFWYQQALGQGPEFLTYFQNEAQLDKSGLPSDRFFAERPEGSVSTLKIQRTQQEDSAVYLCASRPTENYGYTFGSGTRLTVV.

This chain joins TRBV4-2 and TRBJ1-1; possible D gene TRBD1, 5 bases. CDR3 length: 19 amino acids. CDR1 is LGHNA and CDR2 is YNFKEQ in the germline V gene. Trimming stripped 2 bases from V and 2 bases from J, with 24 bases between. The CDR3 protein is CASSQFVPGSTVLNTEAFF. The DNA of the CDR3 is TGTGCCAGCAGCCAATTTGTACCGGGCTCGACAGTCCTAAACACTGAAGCTTTCTTT.

The V gene is TRBV30, the J gene TRBJ1-1; D gene unclear. Germline values: CDR1 GTSNPN, CDR2 SVGIG (reference sequence). This CDR3 has 15 amino acids. V lost 4 bases to trimming and J lost 0 bases, with 15 bases between them. CDR3 sequence: CAWTVRVSMNTEAFF. CDR3 sequence (DNA): TGTGCCTGGACCGTTAGGGTCAGCATGAACACTGAAGCTTTCTTT. The complete variable domain, with remaining parts taken from reference TRBV30 and TRBJ1-1, reads SQTIHQWPATLVQPVGSPLSLECTVEGTSNPNLYWYRQAAGRGLQLLFYSVGIGQISSEVPQNLSASRPQDRQFILSSKKLLLSDSGFYLCAWTVRVSMNTEAFFGQGTRLTVV.

The table lists this clone with a count of one. The chain recombines TRBV15 with TRBJ1-3; D call uncertain. Germline CDR1 LNHNV, CDR2 YYDKDF (reference sequence). This CDR3 comprises 14 residues. The ends were cut back, 1 base at V and 0 bases at J, with 4 bases in the middle. DNA for the CDR3: TGTGCCACCAGCAGAGGGCGCTCTGGAAACACCATATATTTT. Protein product: CATSRGRSGNTIYF.

The chain is built from TRBV2 and TRBJ1-1; D uncertain. The CDR3 totals 14 residues. V lost 1 base to trimming and J lost 0 bases, with 6 bases between them. Germline CDR1 reads SNHLY; CDR2 reads FYNNEI. The CDR3 is CASSEVGVNTEAFF. CDR3 in DNA: TGTGCCAGCAGTGAAGTTGGGGTGAACACTGAAGCTTTCTTT.

The chain recombines TRBV7-2 with TRBJ2-5; a weak D match, TRBD2 (5 bases). The CDR3 spans 14 residues. Germline CDR1 is SGHTA and CDR2 is FQGNSA. V lost 2 bases and J lost 2, with 9 bases in between. CDR3 region: CASSLRLPQETQYF. CDR3 DNA sequence: TGTGCCAGCAGCTTACGACTACCACAAGAGACCCAGTACTTC. The full variable domain, its missing parts supplied by reference TRBV7-2 and TRBJ2-5, is GAGVSQSPSNKVTEKGKDVELRCDPISGHTALYWYRQSLGQGLEFLIYFQGNSAPDKSGLPSDRFSAERTGGSVSTLTIQRTQQEDSAVYLCASSLRLPQETQYFGPGTRLLVL.

This clone has more than one count but fewer than ten. V and J are TRBV20-1 and TRBJ1-2, with D unresolved. The CDR3 covers 9 residues. V was cut by 6 bases and J by 11 bases, with 10 bases left in between. Germline V gene data show CDR1 as DFQATT and CDR2 as SNEGSKA (reference sequence). CDR3 in DNA: TGCAGTGCCCCTCGAGGGTACACCTTC. It codes for CSAPRGYTF.

In its sample, this clone was seen a few times. The J gene is TRBJ1-3, the V gene TRBV7-2; no clear D gene. Germline lookup yields CDR1 SGHTA and CDR2 FQGNSA. V lost 5 bases and J lost 2, with 7 bases in between. The CDR3 loop spans 13 amino acids. The CDR3 DNA is TGTGCCAGCAGCAAGGGCCCTGGAAACACCATATATTTT. Encoded protein: CASSKGPGNTIYF.

This chain links TRBV28 with TRBJ1-4, with 7 bases fitting TRBD1. Germline assignment: CDR1 MDHEN and CDR2 SYDVKM. The CDR3 contains 14 residues. The ends lost 2 bases at V and 8 bases at J; junction bases unmatched: 5. The DNA of the CDR3 is TGTGCCAGCAGTTTAAGACAGGGAACCGAAAAACTGTTTTTT. Translated: CASSLRQGTEKLFF.

This chain uses TRBV11-2 with TRBJ1-4; D uncertain. The CDR3 is 15 amino acids. Germline values: CDR1 SGHAT, CDR2 FQNNGV. Between the trimmed V and J ends, which lost 3 bases and 5 bases, there was a span of 13 bases. The CDR3 nucleotides read TGTGCCAGCAGCTTGGACGGACGACAAAATGAAAAACTGTTTTTT. It yields the protein CASSLDGRQNEKLFF.

This clone was counted only a few times. The chain has TRBV7-9 and TRBJ2-5; no firm D call. Trimming left V 6 bases short and J 0 bases short, with 8 bases between. The CDR3 contains 13 residues. Germline loops: CDR1 SEHNR, CDR2 FQNEAQ (reference sequence). The CDR3 sequence is CASRLWHQETQYF. The CDR3 DNA reads as TGTGCCAGCAGATTATGGCACCAAGAGACCCAGTACTTC.

This chain uses TRBV27 with TRBJ2-7, with 12 bases matching TRBD2. Losses at the gene ends were 5 bases for V and 0 bases for J; bases not matched to a gene: 11. There are 18 residues in the CDR3. Germline V gene lookup returns CDR1 MNHEY and CDR2 SMNVEV (reference sequence). CDR3 nucleotides: TGTGCCAGCAGTCCCTTCGGACTAGCGGGATTGATCTCCTACGAGCAGTACTTC. This sequence encodes CASSPFGLAGLISYEQYF.

The chain employs TRBV21-1 and TRBJ2-1. TRBV21-1 is a documented pseudogene. The CDR3 extends over 16 amino acids. The CDR3 DNA reads TGTGCCAGCAGCAATAACGGGCTTAGCTCCTACAATGAGCAGTTCTTC. The encoded protein is CASSNNGLSSYNEQFF.

The chain links TRBV5-1 to TRBJ1-1; D gene ambiguous. Germline CDR1 reads SGHRS; CDR2 reads YFSETQ. V gave up 4 bases and J gave up 0 bases, with 13 bases separating them. CDR3 length equals 15 residues. The CDR3 reads CASSGTVFMNTEAFF. CDR3 nucleotide sequence: TGCGCCAGCAGCGGAACAGTGTTCATGAACACTGAAGCTTTCTTT.

V is TRBV7-9 and J is TRBJ2-7, with 11 bases aligning to TRBD2. The CDR3 length is 18 residues. V dropped 4 bases and J dropped 4; count of bases not matched to a gene: 15. CDR1 and CDR2 from the germline V gene are SEHNR and FQNEAQ (reference sequence). CDR3 bases: TGTGCCAGCAGCTCAGTCCCGGGACTAGCGGATTGGGTGTACGAGCAGTACTTC. Residues: CASSSVPGLADWVYEQYF. The full variable domain, rest sourced from reference TRBV7-9 and TRBJ2-7, is DTGVSQNPRHKITKRGQNVTFRCDPISEHNRLYWYRQTLGQGPEFLTYFQNEAQLEKSRLLSDRFSAERPKGSFSTLEIQRTEQGDSAMYLCASSSVPGLADWVYEQYFGPGTRLTVT.

The chain combines TRBV25-1 with TRBJ2-7; D may be TRBD1 (6 bases). The CDR3 consists of 16 residues. Germline CDR1 is MGHDK and CDR2 is SYGVNS. Trimming took 4 bases from V and 0 from J, leaving 16 bases between them. This CDR3 is CASSGRGSWDSYEQYF. The CDR3 DNA sequence: TGTGCCAGCAGTGGCAGGGGCTCTTGGGACTCCTACGAGCAGTACTTC.

The J gene is TRBJ1-1, the V gene TRBV7-2; D is perhaps TRBD1 (5 bases). This CDR3 has 14 amino acids. The ends were cut back, 4 bases at V and 1 base at J, with 10 bases in the middle. CDR1 SGHTA and CDR2 FQGNSA come from the germline V gene. CDR3 protein: CASSSQGTNTEAFF. The CDR3 DNA follows: TGTGCCAGCAGCTCCCAGGGAACGAACACTGAAGCTTTCTTT.

V usage is TRBV7-9 and J usage is TRBJ1-2, with D unresolved. The CDR3 loop spans 14 amino acids. CDR1 is SEHNR, CDR2 FQNEAQ, per germline (reference sequence). V lost 5 bases to trimming and J lost 8 bases, with 18 bases between them. CDR3 protein: CASSVGTLRRGYTF. The CDR3 nucleotides read TGTGCCAGCAGCGTAGGCACCCTAAGGAGGGGCTACACCTTC.

The V gene is TRBV29-1, the J gene TRBJ2-3; a weak D match, TRBD2 (5 bases). In germline, CDR1 is SQVTM, CDR2 ANQGSEA. The length of the CDR3 is 13 residues. V was trimmed by 4 bases and J by 4 bases, leaving 12 bases between them. The CDR3 DNA follows: TGCAGCGTTGTTCCGGGATGGGCAGATACGCAGTATTTT. Translating it yields CSVVPGWADTQYF.

The chain is built from TRBV7-9 and TRBJ1-2; possible D gene TRBD1, 5 bases. Germline CDR1 reads SEHNR; CDR2 reads FQNEAQ (reference sequence). V dropped 6 bases and J dropped 8 bases, with 16 bases sitting between them. The CDR3 spans 13 residues. The CDR3 loop is CASSSQGLKGYTF. The CDR3 coding sequence is TGTGCCAGCAGTTCGCAGGGACTTAAGGGCTACACCTTC.

The rearrangement uses TRBV6-1 and TRBJ1-4, with D perhaps TRBD1 (5 bases). The germline gives CDR1 MNHNS, CDR2 SASEGT. The CDR3 is 14 amino acids. Trimming took 5 bases from V and 4 from J, leaving 11 bases between them. In DNA form, the CDR3 reads TGTGCCAGCAGTCAGGGTTCAAGTAATGAAAAACTGTTTTTT. It codes for CASSQGSSNEKLFF.